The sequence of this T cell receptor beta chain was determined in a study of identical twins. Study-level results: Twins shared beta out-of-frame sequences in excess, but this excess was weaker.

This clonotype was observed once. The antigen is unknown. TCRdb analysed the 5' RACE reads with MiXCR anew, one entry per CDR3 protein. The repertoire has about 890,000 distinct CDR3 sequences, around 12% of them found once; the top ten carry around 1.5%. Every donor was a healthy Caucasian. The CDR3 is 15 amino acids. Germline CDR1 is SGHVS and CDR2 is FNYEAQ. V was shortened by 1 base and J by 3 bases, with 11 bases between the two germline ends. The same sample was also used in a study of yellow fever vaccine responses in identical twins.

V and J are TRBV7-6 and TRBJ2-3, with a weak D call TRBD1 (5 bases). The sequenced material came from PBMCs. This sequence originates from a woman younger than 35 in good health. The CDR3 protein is CASSLGAGQTDTQYF. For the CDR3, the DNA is TGTGCCAGCAGCTTAGGAGCAGGGCAGACAGATACGCAGTATTTT.